This TCR beta chain came from a study of beta chain features in type 1 diabetes. The sequenced template was cDNA made from the entire isolated RNA. Only in-frame clones appear in the TCRdb table, and some are missing; sequencing was by immunoSEQ multiplex PCR. The repertoire holds some 150,000 clones, with 9.2% as singletons. Broader study findings: High TCR expression in some cells could lead to their over-representation in cDNA sequencing. Moderately but significantly shorter TCRB CDR3s were found in Type 1 diabetes patients in all four CD4+ subsets.

CD4+ naive, central memory, regulatory and stem cell-like memory subsets were isolated by sorting on CD45RO/CCR7/CD25/CD127/CD95/CD27. The trim removed 4 bases at V and 4 bases at J, leaving 6 bases unmatched. Per germline, CDR1 SGHTA and CDR2 FQGTGA. This CDR3 has 14 residues. This clone has a single count. Its target is unknown. The receptor comes from a man in his late teens or twenties in good health. The sequencing sample was made of central memory CD4+ T cells from blood. This chain uses TRBV7-3 with TRBJ2-5; 7 bases are a match to TRBD1. Here the CDR3 reads CASSSITGVETQYF. In DNA form, the CDR3 reads TGTGCCAGCAGCTCGATTACAGGGGTAGAGACCCAGTACTTC.